One sample yielded the 25 T cell receptor beta chains listed below, sequenced in a study of T cells after yellow fever vaccination. TCRdb re-derived calls from the 5' RACE reads in MiXCR, one entry per CDR3 protein. In the table there are 500,000 to 700,000 distinct CDR3 sequences, under 25% of which are singletons. Source: PBMCs, taken 15 days after the yellow fever booster vaccination. These receptors were taken from a man aged 30-40 years who received the YFV17D yellow fever vaccine.

The chain uses TRBV25-1 and TRBJ2-5, with 12 bases identical to TRBD1. The CDR3 is 15 residues long. The V segment lost 4 bases and the J segment 5 bases; nucleotides outside the gene matches: 5. Per germline, CDR1 MGHDK and CDR2 SYGVNS. CDR3 bases: TGTGCCAGCAGTGTGAGGGACAGGGGGCTGGAGACCCAGTACTTC. Its translation is CASSVRDRGLETQYF.

The chain carries TRBV20-1 and TRBJ2-7, with 9 bases matching TRBD1. CDR3 length: 13 residues. CDR1 is DFQATT, CDR2 SNEGSKA, per germline (reference sequence). Trimming took 6 bases from V and 2 from J; bases not matched to a gene: 5. The CDR3 here is CSASRQGAYEQYF. The CDR3, as DNA: TGCAGTGCCTCCAGACAGGGGGCCTACGAGCAGTACTTC.

The chain uses TRBV5-1 and TRBJ2-7, with 9 bases that match TRBD2. Germline V CDR1 and CDR2: SGHRS, YFSETQ. V lost 4 bases, J lost 5 bases, and 7 bases stayed unmatched. There are 14 residues in the CDR3. CDR3 amino acids: CASSPEREVHEQYF. The CDR3 coding sequence is TGCGCCAGCAGCCCGGAGCGGGAGGTCCACGAGCAGTACTTC.

This clonotype was seen only a few times. CDR3 in amino acids: CASSLYGGDTGELFF. DNA of the CDR3: TGTGCCAGCAGCTTGTACGGGGGCGACACCGGGGAGCTGTTTTTT. The V and J genes are TRBV5-5 and TRBJ2-2; the D call may be TRBD1 or TRBD2 (6 bases each). The CDR3 contains 15 residues. CDR1 SGHKS and CDR2 YYEKEE come from the germline V gene (reference sequence). V was clipped by 1 base and J by 3 bases, with 10 bases between them.

This clonotype was seen more than once but under ten times. The chain employs TRBV5-1 and TRBJ2-1, with 12 bases identical to TRBD1. The J segment lost 4 bases and the V segment lost 6 bases, leaving 5 bases of the junction unmatched. Germline loops: CDR1 SGHRS, CDR2 YFSETQ. The length of the CDR3 is 15 residues. CDR3 loop: CASTRGQGAYNEQFF. The CDR3 coding sequence is TGCGCCAGCACTAGGGGACAGGGGGCATACAATGAGCAGTTCTTC.

V is TRBV29-1 and J is TRBJ2-6; possibly TRBD1 or TRBD2 for D (5 bases each). Germline values: CDR1 SQVTM, CDR2 ANQGSEA. This CDR3 comprises 13 residues. V gave up 3 bases and J gave up 3 bases, with 6 bases separating them. The CDR3 DNA reads TGCAGCGTTGAGGGGGTTGGGGCCAACGTCCTGACTTTC. This sequence encodes CSVEGVGANVLTF.

The CDR3 coding sequence is TGTGCCAGCAGCCAGGTCGCCGGGGAGCTGTTTTTT. Its translation: CASSQVAGELFF. This chain uses TRBV16 with TRBJ2-2; D not certain. CDR3 length equals 12 residues. Trimming took 3 bases from V and 6 from J, leaving 5 bases between them. Germline CDR1 KGHSY, CDR2 FQNENV. Full variable domain (outside the CDR3, taken from reference TRBV16 and TRBJ2-2): GEEVAQTPKHLVRGEGQKAKLYCAPIKGHSYVFWYQQVLKNEFKFLISFQNENVFDETGMPKERFSAKCLPNSPCSLEIQATKLEDSAVYFCASSQVAGELFFGEGSRLTVL.

The table lists this clonotype with many counts. The chain carries TRBV12-3 or TRBV12-4 and TRBJ2-6; no reliable D call. The CDR3 consists of 14 residues. V was clipped by 5 bases and J by 0 bases, with 5 bases between them. The CDR3 DNA reads TGTGCCAGCAGTCCGGGCTCTGGGGCCAACGTCCTGACTTTC. Translated, it gives CASSPGSGANVLTF.

The chain uses TRBV27 and TRBJ2-3; TRBD1 agrees at 7 bases. Per germline, CDR1 MNHEY and CDR2 SMNVEV (reference sequence). This CDR3 is built from 15 residues. Germline trimming cut 6 bases from V and 3 bases from J; bases unmatched to any gene: 9. The CDR3 region has the DNA TGTGCCAGCAGCACGACCCCGGGACAGACAGATACGCAGTATTTT. Encoded protein: CASSTTPGQTDTQYF.

There are a few counts of this clonotype. V is TRBV20-1 and J is TRBJ2-5; D assignment may be TRBD1 or TRBD2 (6 bases each). In germline, CDR1 is DFQATT, CDR2 SNEGSKA (reference sequence). The CDR3 contains 11 residues. The CDR3 DNA sequence: TGCAGGGGAGGACAGCAAGAGACCCAGTACTTC. This sequence encodes CRGGQQETQYF.

This clonotype was detected a few times. The gene calls are TRBV5-4 and TRBJ2-1; a weak D match, TRBD2 (5 bases). This CDR3 contains 13 residues. The V gene lost 2 bases and the J gene lost 5 bases, with 8 bases spanning the gap. Germline values: CDR1 SGHNT, CDR2 YYREEE (reference sequence). For the CDR3, the DNA is TGTGCCAGCAGCTTTGTTAGCGACAATGAGCAGTTCTTC. This gives the protein CASSFVSDNEQFF. The full variable domain, in which reference TRBV5-4 and TRBJ2-1 provide the parts outside the CDR3, is ETGVTQSPTHLIKTRGQQVTLRCSSQSGHNTVSWYQQALGQGPQFIFQYYREEENGRGNFPPRFSGLQFPNYSSELNVNALELDDSALYLCASSFVSDNEQFFGPGTRLTVL.

A few counts support this clonotype. V and J are TRBV11-2 and TRBJ2-3; 7 positions agree with TRBD1. The CDR3 consists of 16 residues. The trim removed 1 base at V and 3 bases at J, leaving 7 bases unmatched. In germline, CDR1 is SGHAT, CDR2 FQNNGV. The CDR3 DNA sequence: TGTGCCAGCAGCTTAGGACGGGACAGAGTTACAGATACGCAGTATTTT. This translates into CASSLGRDRVTDTQYF. The complete variable domain, with remaining parts taken from reference TRBV11-2 and TRBJ2-3, reads EAGVAQSPRYKIIEKRQSVAFWCNPISGHATLYWYQQILGQGPKLLIQFQNNGVVDDSQLPKDRFSAERLKGVDSTLKIQPAKLEDSAVYLCASSLGRDRVTDTQYFGPGTRLTVL.

This clonotype was detected a few times. The chain has TRBV7-3 and TRBJ2-3, with D hard to call. The CDR3 spans 15 residues. Germline V gene data show CDR1 as SGHTA and CDR2 as FQGTGA. Trimming left V 1 base short and J 8 bases short, with 16 bases between. CDR3: CASSLNPLLSATQYF. CDR3 bases: TGTGCCAGCAGCTTAAACCCCCTCCTTAGTGCTACGCAGTATTTT.

The chain combines TRBV4-3 with TRBJ1-1; D gene unclear. From germline, CDR1 is LGHNA and CDR2 YSLEER. Trimming removed 1 base from V and 1 base from J, with 13 bases in between. The CDR3 runs to 16 residues. In DNA, the CDR3 is TGCGCCAGCAGCCAAGCGCTCCAGGTGGGGAACACTGAAGCTTTCTTT. Translating gives CASSQALQVGNTEAFF.

This chain uses TRBV29-1 with TRBJ2-5; D not resolved. In germline, CDR1 is SQVTM, CDR2 ANQGSEA. The V end was cut by 1 base, the J end by 5 bases, with 11 bases between. The CDR3 runs 13 residues. The CDR3 DNA follows: TGCAGCGTTGAAGTAAATGGGCGGGAGACCCAGTACTTC. Protein sequence: CSVEVNGRETQYF.

The chain is built from TRBV18 and TRBJ2-5, with TRBD2 as a possible D gene (6 bases). Per the germline V gene, CDR1 is KGHSH and CDR2 is LQKENI. V lost 2 bases and J lost 4, with 17 bases in between. This CDR3 has 16 amino acids. CDR3 in DNA: TGTGCCAGCTCACCATCCCAGCGGGTTGCTCGAGAGACCCAGTACTTC. Translation: CASSPSQRVARETQYF.

This clonotype was seen only a few times. The chain has TRBV9 and TRBJ2-2, with D maybe TRBD1 (6 bases). V was shortened by 4 bases and J by 1 base, with 14 bases between the two germline ends. The CDR3 spans 16 residues. Germline V gives CDR1 SGDLS, CDR2 YYNGEE. As DNA, the CDR3 is TGTGCCAGCAGCCTCTGGGGACACCTGAACACCGGGGAGCTGTTTTTT. It translates to CASSLWGHLNTGELFF.

The gene calls are TRBV18 and TRBJ2-1; 13 bases agree with TRBD2. The CDR3 totals 14 residues. Trimming cost V 2 bases and J 10 bases; bases outside gene matches: 2. The germline V gene encodes CDR1 KGHSH and CDR2 LQKENI. In DNA form, the CDR3 reads TGTGCCAGCTCACCAGGACTAGCGGGAGCCGAGCAGTTCTTC. Amino acid sequence: CASSPGLAGAEQFF.

J is TRBJ2-1 and V is TRBV20-1, with 9 bases that match TRBD2. Trimming took 2 bases from V and 5 from J; bases not matched to a gene: 7. The CDR3 sequence is 15 residues long. Per the germline V gene, CDR1 is DFQATT and CDR2 is SNEGSKA (reference sequence). The CDR3 DNA sequence: TGCAGTGCTAGAAAGATTCTAGCGGGAAACAATGAGCAGTTCTTC. Residues: CSARKILAGNNEQFF.

There are a few counts of this clonotype. The chain links TRBV6-1 to TRBJ2-7; TRBD1 agrees at 8 bases. The CDR3 sequence is 14 residues long. Germline V gene data show CDR1 as MNHNS and CDR2 as SASEGT. Losses at the gene ends were 4 bases for V and 5 bases for J; bases not matched to a gene: 7. CDR3 in amino acids: CASSAFRGPHEQYF. CDR3 bases: TGTGCCAGCAGTGCATTCAGGGGGCCACACGAGCAGTACTTC.

The rearrangement uses TRBV5-1 and TRBJ2-3; 8 bases are shared with TRBD1. The germline V gene has CDR1 SGHRS and CDR2 YFSETQ. The CDR3 sequence is 18 residues long. Trimming removed 5 bases from V and 0 bases from J; junction bases left unmatched: 14. The DNA for the CDR3 is TGCGCCAGCAGAGTCGGACAGGGAAGATCATCTAGCACAGATACGCAGTATTTT. This codes for CASRVGQGRSSSTDTQYF. The full variable domain, its missing parts supplied by reference TRBV5-1 and TRBJ2-3, is KAGVTQTPRYLIKTRGQQVTLSCSPISGHRSVSWYQQTPGQGLQFLFEYFSETQRNKGNFPGRFSGRQFSNSRSEMNVSTLELGDSALYLCASRVGQGRSSSTDTQYFGPGTRLTVL.

The J gene is TRBJ2-3, the V gene TRBV5-6; D remains unclear. Trimming took off 5 bases at V and 4 bases at J, with 14 bases between the two ends. This CDR3 has 14 amino acids. From germline, CDR1 is SGHDT and CDR2 YYEEEE. CDR3 bases: TGTGCCAGCAGTCTGATGTATTCCTCAGATACGCAGTATTTT. As protein: CASSLMYSSDTQYF.

This clonotype has just a few counts. This chain connects TRBV20-1 to TRBJ1-1, with D unclear. The CDR3 is 14 amino acids. Deletions cut 2 bases from V and 1 base from J, with 11 bases between. Per the germline V gene, CDR1 is DFQATT and CDR2 is SNEGSKA (reference sequence). The CDR3 loop reads CSARRGPENTEAFF. The DNA for the CDR3 is TGCAGTGCTAGACGCGGACCGGAGAACACTGAAGCTTTCTTT.

The J gene is TRBJ2-1, the V gene TRBV9; possible D gene TRBD1, 5 bases. V shed 0 bases and J shed 6 bases, with 13 bases lying between them. CDR1 is SGDLS, CDR2 YYNGEE, per germline. The length of the CDR3 is 15 residues. CDR3 sequence: CASSVGGSRGNEQFF. CDR3 in DNA: TGTGCCAGCAGCGTAGGGGGCTCACGCGGCAATGAGCAGTTCTTC.

The chain carries TRBV6-2 or TRBV6-3 and TRBJ2-1, with a possible D match to TRBD2 (5 bases). Trimming cost V 7 bases and J 8 bases, with 15 bases left between them. The CDR3 has 13 residues. Germline CDR1 MNHEY, CDR2 SVGEGT. This chain's CDR3 is CASTDSGMDEQFF. DNA of the CDR3: TGTGCCAGCACCGATTCCGGGATGGATGAGCAGTTCTTC.